This TCR beta chain was sequenced for a study of shared clonotypes between healthy human individuals. Germline CDR1 reads DFQATT; CDR2 reads SNEGSKA (reference sequence). The ends were cut back, 3 bases at V and 2 bases at J, with 5 bases in the middle. The CDR3 is 11 residues long. Both subsets, CD45RA+ naive and CD45RA-negative memory, were split from the CD4+ cells. Study conclusions and caveats: Clonotype sharing among donors, it was expected, would be affected by sequencing depth. Non-shared clonotypes had lower generation probabilities than those shared by all four donors. Sharing across four donors was seen in 4% to 6.5% of naive CD4 clonotypes.

Notes on this clone: As yet, its antigen is unknown. This could be a read error, since a much larger clone is one nucleotide away. This same CDR3 is encoded by further DNA sequences in the sample.

Generated by immunoSEQ multiplex PCR, the TCRdb table keeps only in-frame clones and is missing some. Here the sample spans about a million clones, roughly 80% being singletons. The chain uses TRBV20-1 and TRBJ2-7; D is perhaps TRBD1 or TRBD2 (5 bases each). This sequence was found in a man aged 18 to 30 in good health. Some clones in this sample may be carry-over from other donors' samples. Sequenced: memory CD4+ T cells from PBMCs. The sample's subset: CD45RA-negative fraction. CDR3 region: CSARGAYEQYF. The DNA for the CDR3 is TGCAGTGCTAGGGGGGCCTACGAGCAGTACTTC.